What follows are 2 T cell receptor beta chains derived from one specimen sequenced in a study of regulatory T cells in long-lasting Graves disease. Time point meaning: newly diagnosed GD, antithyroid drugs for less than 3 months. PBMC-extracted RNA yielded the TCR library. Investigators prepared the TCR beta libraries by applying iRepertoire HTBI primers and Arm-PCR of CDR3 regions. TCRdb independently ran MiXCR on the multiplex PCR reads; one entry per CDR3 protein. The sample has hundreds of thousands of distinct CDR3 sequences, 15% to 20% seen once. This sample was also put to use in a study of T cells in Graves' hyperthyroidism and ophthalmopathy.

The sample here was peripheral blood mononuclear cells (PBMCs), taken at new diagnosis, from a patient treated with antithyroid drugs. The source is a man aged 18 to 30 with Graves disease.

This rearrangement joins TRBV4-2 to TRBJ2-2, with TRBD2 matching over 9 bases. In germline, CDR1 is LGHNA, CDR2 YNFKEQ. V gave up 0 bases and J gave up 7 bases; unmatched junction bases: 9. The CDR3 is 17 residues long. This CDR3 reads CASSQDWGSGSHGELFF. The CDR3 DNA follows: TGTGCCAGCAGCCAAGATTGGGGTAGCGGGAGCCACGGGGAGCTGTTTTTT.

This clonotype has just a few counts. This chain connects TRBV20-1 to TRBJ2-3; no clear D. There are 14 residues in the CDR3. Germline lookup yields CDR1 DFQATT and CDR2 SNEGSKA (reference sequence). Trimming took off 3 bases at V and 1 base at J, with 11 bases between the two ends. The CDR3: CSASWQARTDTQYF. Here the CDR3 DNA reads TGCAGTGCTAGTTGGCAGGCCCGCACAGATACGCAGTATTTT.